Each of the 29 T cell receptor beta chains below was sequenced from the same sample in a study of blood T cell repertoires in COVID-19. Sequencing used immunoSEQ multiplex PCR; TCRdb keeps in-frame clones, though not all of them. Of a few hundred thousand clones in the sample, 86% were seen once. The source material was peripheral blood. These receptors came from a man aged 25-40 years who had recovered from COVID-19.

The J gene is TRBJ1-2, the V gene TRBV5-6, with D possibly matching TRBD1 (5 bases). Germline lookup yields CDR1 SGHDT and CDR2 YYEEEE. CDR3 size: 15 residues. With 1 base removed from V and 7 bases from J, the gap between germline ends came to 17 bases. CDR3 loop: CASSLPGGLKRGYTF. In DNA form, the CDR3 reads TGTGCCAGCAGCTTGCCCGGGGGTCTCAAACGTGGCTACACCTTC.

This chain uses TRBV7-9 with TRBJ1-1, with unresolved D. Trimming stripped 8 bases from V and 1 base from J, with 11 bases between. The germline V gene encodes CDR1 SEHNR and CDR2 FQNEAQ (reference sequence). The CDR3 has 13 amino acids. This CDR3 reads CASGPFRNTEAFF. The CDR3 region has the DNA TGTGCCAGCGGCCCTTTTCGGAACACTGAAGCTTTCTTT.

The chain is built from TRBV2 and TRBJ1-3; 8 positions match TRBD1. In germline, CDR1 is SNHLY, CDR2 FYNNEI. V lost 1 base to trimming and J lost 3 bases; unmatched junction nucleotides: 2. The CDR3 has 15 amino acids. CDR3 region: CASSEGTGFGNTIYF. The DNA of the CDR3 is TGTGCCAGCAGTGAAGGGACAGGGTTTGGAAACACCATATATTTT.

The V and J genes are TRBV2 and TRBJ1-4; D remains ambiguous. This CDR3 region has 16 residues. Germline V gives CDR1 SNHLY, CDR2 FYNNEI. Trimming pared 3 bases from V and 1 base from J, leaving 12 bases between. CDR3: CASSETVSKTNEKLFF. The CDR3 nucleotides are TGTGCCAGCAGTGAGACTGTTTCAAAAACTAATGAAAAACTGTTTTTT.

The chain recombines TRBV5-4 with TRBJ1-2; 8 bases line up with TRBD1. Germline V gene lookup returns CDR1 SGHNT and CDR2 YYREEE (reference sequence). The CDR3 contains 15 residues. The V segment lost 3 bases and the J segment 8 bases; nucleotides outside the gene matches: 12. This CDR3 is CASSSLLGQVVGYTF. CDR3 DNA sequence: TGTGCCAGCAGCTCCCTTCTGGGACAGGTGGTCGGCTACACCTTC.

The rearrangement links TRBV30 to TRBJ1-2; tentatively, D is TRBD1 (6 bases). Germline V gives CDR1 GTSNPN, CDR2 SVGIG (reference sequence). The CDR3 spans 13 residues. Trimming shortened V by 3 bases and J by 1 base, and 9 bases separated the two germline ends. The CDR3 bases are TGTGCCTGGAGACCAGGGGTTAACTATGGCTACACCTTC. Amino acid sequence: CAWRPGVNYGYTF.

V and J are TRBV3-1 (or the pseudogene TRBV3-2) and TRBJ1-2; D perhaps matches TRBD1 (5 bases). The germline gives CDR1 LGHDT, CDR2 YNNKEL (reference sequence). CDR3 size: 12 residues. The ends were cut back, 4 bases at V and 4 bases at J, with 7 bases in the middle. CDR3 sequence: CASSRQPYGYTF. Written as DNA, the CDR3 is TGTGCCAGCAGCCGACAGCCCTATGGCTACACCTTC.

The V call is TRBV11-2, the J call TRBJ2-5; D might be TRBD2 (6 bases). CDR1 SGHAT and CDR2 FQNNGV come from the germline V gene. Deletions cut 1 base from V and 4 bases from J, with 19 bases between. The length of the CDR3 is 17 residues. CDR3 residues: CASSLGGVEWGGETQYF. CDR3 DNA sequence: TGTGCCAGCAGCTTAGGAGGCGTAGAATGGGGAGGAGAGACCCAGTACTTC.

V is TRBV3-1 (or the pseudogene TRBV3-2) and J is TRBJ2-7, with 9 bases that match TRBD1. Germline V gene sequence: CDR1 LGHDT, CDR2 YNNKEL (reference sequence). The CDR3 loop spans 14 amino acids. The V gene end was trimmed by 3 bases and the J gene end by 6 bases; junction bases not matched to a gene: 6. As DNA, the CDR3 is TGTGCCAGCAGCCACGGGACAGGGCGAGGCGAGCAGTACTTC. It translates to CASSHGTGRGEQYF.

This chain uses TRBV6-5 with TRBJ2-7, with TRBD2 as a possible D gene (5 bases). CDR1 and CDR2 (germline): MNHEY, SVGAGI. The CDR3 covers 13 residues. Trimming cost V 10 bases and J 5 bases, with 18 bases left between them. The CDR3 DNA reads as TGTGCCACCGAGGGTCACCATGTCCACGAGCAGTACTTC. Translated: CATEGHHVHEQYF.

The chain links TRBV11-2 to TRBJ2-1; D is ambiguous. Trimming took off 5 bases at V and 6 bases at J, with 11 bases between the two ends. CDR3 length equals 13 residues. Germline CDR1 is SGHAT and CDR2 is FQNNGV. The CDR3 sequence is CASSPMGFNEQFF. The CDR3 nucleotides are TGTGCCAGCAGCCCGATGGGCTTCAATGAGCAGTTCTTC.

This clone was observed a handful of times. The chain uses TRBV4-1 and TRBJ1-6, with 10 bases aligning to TRBD1. The J segment lost 10 bases and the V segment lost 0 bases, leaving 12 bases of the junction unmatched. The CDR3 spans 18 residues. Looked up from germline, CDR1 is MGHRA and CDR2 is YSYEKL. CDR3 sequence: CASSQEDVWDRGVSPLHF. CDR3 nucleotides: TGCGCCAGCAGCCAAGAGGACGTATGGGACAGGGGCGTCTCACCCCTCCACTTT.

The V and J genes are TRBV10-3 and TRBJ1-2, with 9 nucleotides matching TRBD1. With V trimmed by 5 bases and J by 8 bases, 6 bases remained unmatched. CDR1 is ENHRY, CDR2 SYGVKD, per germline. There are 13 residues in the CDR3. CDR3 sequence: CAISIQGAGGYTF. For the CDR3, the DNA is TGTGCCATCAGTATACAGGGGGCGGGCGGCTACACCTTC.

The gene calls are TRBV5-1 and TRBJ2-5; D is unclear. The CDR3 spans 13 residues. Between the trimmed V and J ends, which lost 4 bases and 2 bases, there was a span of 9 bases. Germline V gene sequence: CDR1 SGHRS, CDR2 YFSETQ. The CDR3 sequence: CASSPTRQETQYF. In DNA, the CDR3 is TGCGCCAGCAGCCCGACAAGACAAGAGACCCAGTACTTC.

J is TRBJ2-2 and V is TRBV21-1; the table's D gene call, TRBD2, was not cross checked with the DNA. TRBV21-1 has pseudogene status. This CDR3 contains 15 residues. The CDR3, as DNA: TGTGCCAGCAGCACGGAGGCAGAAAGTACCGGGGAGCTGTTTTTT. This codes for CASSTEAESTGELFF.

The chain carries TRBV27 and TRBJ1-1; TRBD1 might be the D (5 bases). Trimming removed 3 bases from V and 7 bases from J, with 9 bases in between. This CDR3 has 12 amino acids. Germline CDR1 is MNHEY and CDR2 is SMNVEV (reference sequence). Here the CDR3 DNA reads TGTGCCAGCAGTTTCCTGCAGGGTGAAGCTTTCTTT. Its protein product is CASSFLQGEAFF.

This chain uses TRBV19 with TRBJ2-3, with D uncertain. The CDR3 has 15 residues. Germline values: CDR1 LNHDA, CDR2 SQIVND (reference sequence). V was clipped by 3 bases and J by 0 bases, with 10 bases between them. The CDR3 loop is CASSMGSFSTDTQYF. As DNA, the CDR3 is TGTGCCAGTAGTATGGGCAGTTTTAGCACAGATACGCAGTATTTT.

This clone was counted a single time. The gene calls are TRBV4-1 and TRBJ1-5, with D possibly being TRBD1 (5 bases). V was shortened by 4 bases and J by 4 bases, with 17 bases between the two germline ends. The germline gives CDR1 MGHRA, CDR2 YSYEKL. This CDR3 contains 16 residues. DNA of the CDR3: TGCGCCAGCAGCCTAAGGGAAGGGGCTCTAAATCAGCCCCAGCATTTT. This gives the protein CASSLREGALNQPQHF.

The CDR3 bases are TGTGCCAGCAGCGTTAGCGGGGGACAGCCAGATACGCAGTATTTT. It is translated as CASSVSGGQPDTQYF. V usage is TRBV9 and J usage is TRBJ2-3; 9 bases line up with TRBD2. Per germline, CDR1 SGDLS and CDR2 YYNGEE. With V trimmed by 2 bases and J by 4 bases, 5 bases remained unmatched. The CDR3 contains 15 residues. The full variable domain, its missing parts supplied by reference TRBV9 and TRBJ2-3, is DSGVTQTPKHLITATGQRVTLRCSPRSGDLSVYWYQQSLDQGLQFLIQYYNGEERAKGNILERFSAQQFPDLHSELNLSSLELGDSALYFCASSVSGGQPDTQYFGPGTRLTVL.

V is TRBV5-1 and J is TRBJ1-2; no definite D call. V shed 5 bases and J shed 4 bases, with 18 bases lying between them. Germline V CDR1 and CDR2: SGHRS, YFSETQ. The length of the CDR3 is 15 residues. The CDR3 region has the DNA TGCGCCAGCAGTTACGAAGGAGGTTTAGCCTATGGCTACACCTTC. Translated, it gives CASSYEGGLAYGYTF.

The chain is built from TRBV6-5 and TRBJ2-2, with 10 bases identical to TRBD1. In germline, CDR1 is MNHEY, CDR2 SVGAGI. The CDR3 consists of 14 residues. After removal of 6 bases from V and 6 bases from J, the junction contained 4 bases not matched to a gene. CDR3 amino acids: CASRGQGVAGELFF. CDR3 DNA sequence: TGTGCCAGCAGAGGACAGGGGGTGGCCGGGGAGCTGTTTTTT.

V and J are TRBV9 and TRBJ2-7; D is ambiguous. This CDR3 has 11 residues. V dropped 1 base and J dropped 6 bases, with 5 bases sitting between them. Germline CDR1 reads SGDLS; CDR2 reads YYNGEE. The CDR3 loop reads CASSVRGEQYF. The CDR3 coding sequence is TGTGCCAGCAGCGTAAGAGGCGAGCAGTACTTC.

J is TRBJ2-7 and V is TRBV7-9; 9 bases fit TRBD1. CDR3 length: 14 residues. The V gene end was trimmed by 5 bases and the J gene end by 3 bases; junction bases not matched to a gene: 5. Germline V lookup: CDR1 SEHNR, CDR2 FQNEAQ (reference sequence). The CDR3 region has the DNA TGTGCCAGCAGCCCACGACAGGGGGTCTACGAGCAGTACTTC. Its translation is CASSPRQGVYEQYF.

The chain couples TRBV7-9 to TRBJ1-4; D possibly corresponds to TRBD1 (5 bases). Germline-derived CDR1 and CDR2 are SEHNR and FQNEAQ (reference sequence). The CDR3 has 16 amino acids. Trimming took 1 base from V and 7 from J, leaving 16 bases between them. CDR3 bases: TGTGCCAGCAGCTTAGGGGCCCTGCCGGGGGGTGAAAAACTGTTTTTT. Amino acid sequence: CASSLGALPGGEKLFF.

The chain uses TRBV4-1 and TRBJ1-5, with D perhaps TRBD1 (6 bases). Between the trimmed V and J ends, which lost 0 bases and 3 bases, there was a span of 15 bases. There are 17 residues in the CDR3. Germline V gene data show CDR1 as MGHRA and CDR2 as YSYEKL. The CDR3 bases are TGCGCCAGCAGCCAAGATCCCGCAGGGGCGTCCAATCAGCCCCAGCATTTT. Protein sequence: CASSQDPAGASNQPQHF.

J is TRBJ1-1 and V is TRBV7-6, with D unresolved. This CDR3 contains 14 residues. V was trimmed by 5 bases and J by 1 base, leaving 11 bases between them. Germline values: CDR1 SGHVS, CDR2 FNYEAQ. In nucleotides, the CDR3 is TGTGCCAGCAGCCCTAACGCCTGGAACACTGAAGCTTTCTTT. It codes for CASSPNAWNTEAFF.

In its sample, this clone was seen once. CDR3 sequence reads: CASFPSEGALNYGYTF. CDR3 DNA: TGCGCCAGCTTCCCATCGGAGGGGGCGCTTAACTATGGCTACACCTTC. The gene calls are TRBV4-1 and TRBJ1-2; 7 bases map to TRBD1. Germline CDR1 reads MGHRA; CDR2 reads YSYEKL. With 8 bases clipped from V and 1 base from J, the junction kept 13 bases outside the gene matches. The CDR3 has 16 amino acids.

The CDR3 loop is CATSVPTGGGNYGYTF. The CDR3 DNA follows: TGTGCCACCAGTGTCCCGACAGGGGGAGGGAACTATGGCTACACCTTC. This sequence joins TRBV24-1 and TRBJ1-2; 9 bases align to TRBD1. Germline loops: CDR1 KGHDR, CDR2 SFDVKD. The CDR3 is 16 residues long. Trimming cost V 5 bases and J 2 bases; bases outside gene matches: 8.

The chain employs TRBV10-3 and TRBJ1-5; TRBD1 agrees at 8 bases. CDR3 length: 13 residues. J gave up 7 bases and V 4 bases, and 3 bases lay outside the gene matches. CDR1 ENHRY and CDR2 SYGVKD come from the germline V gene. In DNA, the CDR3 is TGTGCCATCAGTGCGACAGGGGCCCAGCCCCAGCATTTT. Protein sequence: CAISATGAQPQHF.